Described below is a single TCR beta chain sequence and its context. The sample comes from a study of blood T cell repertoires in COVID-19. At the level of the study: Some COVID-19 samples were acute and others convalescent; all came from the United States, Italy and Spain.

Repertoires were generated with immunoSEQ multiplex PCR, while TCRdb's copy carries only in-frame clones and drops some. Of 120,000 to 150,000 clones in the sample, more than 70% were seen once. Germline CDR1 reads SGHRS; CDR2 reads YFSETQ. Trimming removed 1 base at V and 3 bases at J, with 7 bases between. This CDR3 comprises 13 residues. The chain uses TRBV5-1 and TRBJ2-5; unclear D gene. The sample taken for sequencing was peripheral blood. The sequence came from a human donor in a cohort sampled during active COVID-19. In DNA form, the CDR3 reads TGCGCCAGCAGCTTGACAGCAGAAGAGACCCAGTACTTC. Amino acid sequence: CASSLTAEETQYF.